This T cell receptor (beta chain) was sequenced in a study of T cell responses to AZD1222 COVID-19 vaccine. Study-level points and caveats: There were mostly white British donors and more females than males, and clonal diversity was possibly underestimated. Only six people who got AZD1222 tested seropositive at baseline. Spike-specific TCR repertoires showed rising breadth and depth after two AZD1222 doses. Vaccine-associated CD4 TCRs ranged over spike, dominating at 160-218 and 743-854.

Some clones are missing from TCRdb's copy, which holds only in-frame ones; the method was immunoSEQ multiplex PCR. The sample yields 110,000 or so clones, about 89% seen once. Germline CDR1 is SGHAT and CDR2 is FQDESV (reference sequence). J gave up 3 bases and V 5 bases, and 6 bases lay outside the gene matches. This CDR3 is built from 14 residues. Comment on this clone: Its antigen is currently unknown.

The V call is TRBV11-1, the J call TRBJ2-7; TRBD1 matches 8 bases. The TCR sequence derives from an adult who received the AZD1222 COVID-19 vaccine. The sequencing here drew on peripheral blood, taken 28 days after the second AZD1222 dose. This CDR3 reads CASSHGQGHYEQYF. In nucleotides, the CDR3 is TGTGCCAGCAGCCATGGACAGGGACACTACGAGCAGTACTTC.